These 15 T cell receptor beta chains were all obtained from the same sample, sequenced in a study of cytomegalovirus exposure and HLA in healthy donors. A multiplex PCR was run with 60 Vbeta primers and 13 Jbeta primers. Assay: immunoSEQ multiplex PCR; the TCRdb copy retains only in-frame clones and omits some. The table includes more than 85,000 clones, approximately 87% detected once. The sample taken for sequencing was PBMCs. The receptors were sampled from a man in his forties or fifties in good health and CMV-seronegative.

The genes are TRBV7-9 and TRBJ1-4, with D maybe TRBD1 (5 bases). V was clipped by 5 bases and J by 4 bases, with 11 bases between them. Germline values: CDR1 SEHNR, CDR2 FQNEAQ (reference sequence). The CDR3 runs to 14 residues. CDR3 in DNA: TGTGCCAGCAGCACATGGGGCATTAATGAAAAACTGTTTTTT. Protein product: CASSTWGINEKLFF.

This chain connects TRBV10-1 to TRBJ1-2; D remains unclear. Germline CDR1 and CDR2: WNHNN and SYGVQD (reference sequence). The CDR3 is 14 residues long. V was clipped by 4 bases and J by 3 bases, with 12 bases between them. The CDR3 spells CASSGNGVYYGYTF. The CDR3 DNA reads as TGCGCCAGCAGTGGAAACGGAGTCTACTATGGCTACACCTTC.

This clone showed up just once. The genes are TRBV10-3 and TRBJ1-1; tentative D call: TRBD1 (6 bases). Trimming left V 0 bases short and J 2 bases short, with 10 bases between. This CDR3 has 15 residues. CDR1 and CDR2 (germline): ENHRY, SYGVKD. The CDR3 nucleotides are TGTGCCATCAGTGAGTCGGGCAGGGGAAACACTGAAGCTTTCTTT. It translates to CAISESGRGNTEAFF.

Here the CDR3 DNA reads TGTGCCAGCAGCCCGCAACAGCAAAACACTGAAGCTTTCTTT. It codes for CASSPQQQNTEAFF. V usage is TRBV11-3 and J usage is TRBJ1-1, with no clear D. Germline V gene data show CDR1 as SGHNT and CDR2 as YENEEA. Trimming left V 5 bases short and J 2 bases short, with 12 bases between. The CDR3 is 14 amino acids.

V is TRBV6-1 and J is TRBJ2-7, with TRBD1 as a possible D gene (6 bases). V shed 3 bases and J shed 5 bases, with 14 bases lying between them. The germline gives CDR1 MNHNS, CDR2 SASEGT. The CDR3 has 14 residues. CDR3 nucleotide sequence: TGTGCCAGCAGTGAGCTTCCCTCAGGGGACGAGCAGTACTTC. It specifies CASSELPSGDEQYF.

V usage is TRBV28 and J usage is TRBJ2-3; 12 positions agree with TRBD1. In germline, CDR1 is MDHEN, CDR2 SYDVKM. This CDR3 region has 15 residues. The junction had 9 bases not matched to a gene; V was cut back by 6 bases and J by 8 bases. The CDR3 nucleotides read TGTGCCAGCAGCCCCACCGGGACAGGGGGCCCTACGCAGTATTTT. Protein product: CASSPTGTGGPTQYF.

The chain uses TRBV4-2 and TRBJ2-1; 8 bases are a match to TRBD1. The CDR3 is made up of 17 amino acids. The germline V gene encodes CDR1 LGHNA and CDR2 YNFKEQ. V dropped 5 bases and J dropped 0; count of bases not matched to a gene: 9. The CDR3 nucleotides read TGTGCCAGCAGCGGTACGGGGACAGGATACTCCTACAATGAGCAGTTCTTC. This sequence encodes CASSGTGTGYSYNEQFF.

The chain links TRBV19 to TRBJ1-1, with 9 bases fitting TRBD1. The germline gives CDR1 LNHDA, CDR2 SQIVND (reference sequence). The CDR3 is 13 amino acids. V was clipped by 3 bases and J by 8 bases; unmatched bases: 4. For the CDR3, the DNA is TGTGCCAGTAGTATCGGGACAGGGCGAGAAGCTTTCTTT. Its protein is CASSIGTGREAFF.

The gene calls are TRBV4-2 and TRBJ2-1; 12 positions agree with TRBD2. Per germline, CDR1 LGHNA and CDR2 YNFKEQ. The V gene end was trimmed by 2 bases and the J gene end by 6 bases; junction bases not matched to a gene: 5. This CDR3 is 16 amino acids long. CDR3 region: CASSQLAGGPGNEQFF. CDR3 bases: TGTGCCAGCAGCCAACTAGCGGGGGGGCCTGGCAATGAGCAGTTCTTC.

V usage is TRBV11-2 and J usage is TRBJ2-3, with 9 bases fitting TRBD1. Germline values: CDR1 SGHAT, CDR2 FQNNGV. Trimming removed 5 bases from V and 2 bases from J; junction bases left unmatched: 5. The CDR3 runs to 15 residues. The CDR3 nucleotides are TGTGCCAGCAGCCTCGGGACAGGGAACACAGATACGCAGTATTTT. Residues: CASSLGTGNTDTQYF.

The chain couples TRBV29-1 to TRBJ2-3; D not certain. The CDR3 sequence is 12 residues long. V shed 2 bases and J shed 4 bases, with 7 bases lying between them. In germline, CDR1 is SQVTM, CDR2 ANQGSEA. CDR3 nucleotide sequence: TGCAGCGTTGAATCGGTGGCAGATACGCAGTATTTT. Translating gives CSVESVADTQYF.

The rearrangement uses TRBV2 and TRBJ1-2; a weak D match, TRBD1 (6 bases). The CDR3 runs 13 residues. Germline values: CDR1 SNHLY, CDR2 FYNNEI. Between the trimmed V and J ends, which lost 6 bases and 0 bases, there was a span of 8 bases. DNA of the CDR3: TGTGCCAGCAGCCAGGGGACTAACTATGGCTACACCTTC. The encoded protein is CASSQGTNYGYTF.

This clone was seen a few times. Other DNA sequences within the sample encode an identical CDR3. The rearrangement uses TRBV19 and TRBJ1-5; D is uncertain. This CDR3 contains 14 residues. Germline-derived CDR1 and CDR2 are LNHDA and SQIVND (reference sequence). V lost 3 bases, J lost 0 bases, and 6 bases lay in between. The CDR3 DNA sequence: TGTGCCAGTAGTATCCGGGATAGCAATCAGCCCCAGCATTTT. It specifies CASSIRDSNQPQHF.

The CDR3 is CASSHSFSEQFF. As DNA, the CDR3 is TGTGCCAGCAGCCATTCATTCAGTGAGCAGTTCTTC. V and J are TRBV7-2 and TRBJ2-1; D is unresolved. Germline assignment: CDR1 SGHTA and CDR2 FQGNSA. The CDR3 has 12 amino acids. Trimming took 5 bases from V and 9 from J, leaving 11 bases between them.

V usage is TRBV6-9 and J usage is TRBJ1-5, with D perhaps matching TRBD1 (5 bases). CDR1 is MNHGY and CDR2 is SVAAGI in the germline V gene. V was pared by 7 bases and J by 0 bases, with 31 bases between. The CDR3 is 21 amino acids. The CDR3 bases are TGTGCCAGCACCGCACCTCGCCCAGGGTCTCGGTATAGAATTAGCAATCAGCCCCAGCATTTT. It translates to CASTAPRPGSRYRISNQPQHF.